The next 21 T cell receptor beta chains were all read from a single sample in a study of OX40 agonist ivuxolimab in advanced cancers. The protocol was immunoSEQ multiplex PCR, while the TCRdb copy is restricted to in-frame clones and leaves out a portion. This table holds approximately 61,000 clones, 70% to 90% found once. Sequences were derived from CD4+ or CD8+ T cells sorted from blood, sampled in a trial of the OX40 agonist ivuxolimab. The receptors stem from an adult with an advanced solid tumor such as melanoma, head and neck, liver or kidney cancer.

The chain carries TRBV28 and TRBJ2-7, with TRBD2 identical over 14 bases. Germline V gene data show CDR1 as MDHEN and CDR2 as SYDVKM. The V and J ends lost 6 bases and 12 bases, in that order; junction bases with no gene match: 7. The CDR3 loop spans 13 amino acids. The CDR3 coding sequence is TGTGCCAGCAGGCCGGGACTAGCGGGAGTTTTGTACTTC. Translation gives CASRPGLAGVLYF.

This chain uses TRBV7-2 with TRBJ2-1; a possible D gene is TRBD2 (5 bases). Trimming removed 4 bases from V and 10 bases from J, with 8 bases in between. The CDR3 contains 11 residues. CDR1 is SGHTA, CDR2 FQGNSA, per germline. CDR3 in amino acids: CASSSLAEQFF. In nucleotides, the CDR3 is TGTGCCAGCAGCTCCTTAGCGGAGCAGTTCTTC. Using reference TRBV7-2 and TRBJ2-1 for the parts outside the CDR3, the full variable domain is GAGVSQSPSNKVTEKGKDVELRCDPISGHTALYWYRQSLGQGLEFLIYFQGNSAPDKSGLPSDRFSAERTGGSVSTLTIQRTQQEDSAVYLCASSSLAEQFFGPGTRLTVL.

This clone was recorded once. The chain links TRBV7-2 to TRBJ2-1, with D uncertain. With 1 base removed from V and 0 bases from J, the gap between germline ends came to 7 bases. This CDR3 has 15 amino acids. Germline CDR1 and CDR2: SGHTA and FQGNSA. CDR3 amino acids: CASSLGVSSYNEQFF. DNA for the CDR3: TGTGCCAGCAGCTTAGGTGTAAGCTCCTACAATGAGCAGTTCTTC.

The V call is TRBV5-5, the J call TRBJ2-6; the D gene is possibly TRBD1 (6 bases). The CDR3 is 17 amino acids. V lost 5 bases to trimming and J lost 0 bases, with 15 bases between them. Germline lookup yields CDR1 SGHKS and CDR2 YYEKEE (reference sequence). CDR3 sequence: CASSFWTANSGANVLTF. As DNA, the CDR3 is TGTGCCAGCAGTTTTTGGACAGCTAACTCTGGGGCCAACGTCCTGACTTTC.

This sequence joins TRBV5-1 and TRBJ2-3; possibly TRBD2 for D (5 bases). Germline CDR1 and CDR2: SGHRS and YFSETQ. This CDR3 region has 16 residues. Deletions cut 4 bases from V and 0 bases from J, with 15 bases between. Here the CDR3 reads CASSHGVVGSTDTQYF. The DNA of the CDR3 is TGCGCCAGCAGCCACGGGGTCGTTGGGAGCACAGATACGCAGTATTTT.

In its sample, this clone was seen once. The rearrangement links TRBV7-3 to TRBJ1-6; 9 positions match TRBD1. The CDR3 is 15 residues long. Germline V gene sequence: CDR1 SGHTA, CDR2 FQGTGA. The trim removed 0 bases at V and 9 bases at J, leaving 3 bases unmatched. The CDR3: CASSLTGQGGSPLHF. CDR3 in DNA: TGTGCCAGCAGCTTAACGGGACAGGGAGGTTCACCCCTCCACTTT.

The chain has TRBV5-1 and TRBJ2-6; D possibly matches TRBD1 or TRBD2 (5 bases each). Trimming took off 5 bases at V and 0 bases at J, with 12 bases between the two ends. The CDR3 covers 16 residues. Germline loops: CDR1 SGHRS, CDR2 YFSETQ. The CDR3 reads CASSKAGTSGANVLTF. For the CDR3, the DNA is TGCGCCAGCAGTAAAGCCGGGACCTCTGGGGCCAACGTCCTGACTTTC.

This chain links TRBV7-6 with TRBJ2-1, with TRBD2 identical over 10 bases. Unmatched junction bases numbered 3, after V lost 1 base and J lost 6 bases. Germline CDR1 SGHVS, CDR2 FNYEAQ. CDR3 size: 15 residues. CDR3 sequence: CASSLGSGGANEQFF. The DNA of the CDR3 is TGTGCCAGCAGCTTAGGGAGCGGGGGGGCCAATGAGCAGTTCTTC.

This chain connects TRBV28 to TRBJ1-2; 7 bases map to TRBD1. The V gene end was trimmed by 3 bases and the J gene end by 7 bases; junction bases not matched to a gene: 11. The CDR3 runs 15 residues. CDR1 is MDHEN and CDR2 is SYDVKM in the germline V gene. The CDR3, as DNA: TGTGCCAGCAGTTTGGGGGGAGGGGGCTCCCGTGGCTACACCTTC. Protein sequence: CASSLGGGGSRGYTF.

V usage is TRBV11-2 and J usage is TRBJ2-7; TRBD2 matches 8 bases. In germline, CDR1 is SGHAT, CDR2 FQNNGV. V shed 6 bases and J 1 base; nucleotides not matched to a gene: 8. The CDR3 consists of 15 residues. This CDR3 reads CASSFRGGRSYEQYF. In DNA form, the CDR3 reads TGTGCCAGCAGTTTCCGGGGGGGGCGATCCTACGAGCAGTACTTC.

The chain carries TRBV2 and TRBJ2-5, with D perhaps matching TRBD1 (5 bases). Germline assignment: CDR1 SNHLY and CDR2 FYNNEI. This CDR3 region has 14 residues. Trimming pared 1 base from V and 4 bases from J, leaving 10 bases between. The CDR3 region has the DNA TGTGCCAGCAGTGAAGGCAGGGATGTAGAGACCCAGTACTTC. Amino acid sequence: CASSEGRDVETQYF.

The V and J genes are TRBV19 and TRBJ1-1; 7 bases agree with TRBD1. V was pared by 4 bases and J by 4 bases, with 9 bases of the junction left unmatched. Germline V CDR1 and CDR2: LNHDA, SQIVND (reference sequence). CDR3 length: 15 residues. In DNA form, the CDR3 reads TGTGCCAGTAGTACCTCCAGGGGGGCGAGCACTGAAGCTTTCTTT. Protein: CASSTSRGASTEAFF. Combining the CDR3 with reference TRBV19 and TRBJ1-1 gives the whole variable domain DGGITQSPKYLFRKEGQNVTLSCEQNLNHDAMYWYRQDPGQGLRLIYYSQIVNDFQKGDIAEGYSVSREKKESFPLTVTSAQKNPTAFYLCASSTSRGASTEAFFGQGTRLTVV.

This sequence joins TRBV29-1 and TRBJ2-3, with TRBD2 matching over 10 bases. J lost 8 bases, V lost 4 bases, and 6 bases had no gene match. CDR3 length equals 13 residues. Germline assignment: CDR1 SQVTM and CDR2 ANQGSEA. CDR3 coding DNA: TGCAGCGTTGGGCCTAGCGGGAGTGTTACGCAGTATTTT. This translates into CSVGPSGSVTQYF.

The V gene is TRBV5-1, the J gene TRBJ2-3; TRBD1 agrees at 7 bases. The germline V gene encodes CDR1 SGHRS and CDR2 YFSETQ. CDR3 length: 12 amino acids. Trimming cost V 7 bases and J 13 bases; bases outside gene matches: 12. Here the CDR3 DNA reads TGCGCCAGCGGGCCAGGACAGGTGACCAAGTATTTT. Protein product: CASGPGQVTKYF.

The J gene is TRBJ2-7, the V gene TRBV18; D is unclear. Germline V CDR1 and CDR2: KGHSH, LQKENI. The CDR3 sequence is 14 residues long. V lost 3 bases, J lost 3 bases, and 12 bases lay in between. CDR3 sequence reads: CASSPSRKNYEQYF. The DNA of the CDR3 is TGTGCCAGCTCACCTAGCCGGAAGAACTACGAGCAGTACTTC.

The chain employs TRBV10-3 and TRBJ2-3; 10 bases line up with TRBD2. The CDR3 runs 17 residues. CDR1 is ENHRY and CDR2 is SYGVKD in the germline V gene. V trimming: 0 bases; J trimming: 4 bases; junction bases outside the gene matches: 7. The CDR3 nucleotides are TGTGCCATCAGTGAGTCTAGCGGGGGGCCTAGCGCAGATACGCAGTATTTT. Translated: CAISESSGGPSADTQYF.

This chain uses TRBV19 with TRBJ2-1; D unclear. From germline, CDR1 is LNHDA and CDR2 SQIVND (reference sequence). This CDR3 comprises 16 residues. The ends were cut back, 3 bases at V and 3 bases at J, with 15 bases in the middle. DNA of the CDR3: TGTGCCAGTAGTATGAGGCGCCTAGAGCTCTACAATGAGCAGTTCTTC. It codes for CASSMRRLELYNEQFF. Full variable domain (outside the CDR3, taken from reference TRBV19 and TRBJ2-1): DGGITQSPKYLFRKEGQNVTLSCEQNLNHDAMYWYRQDPGQGLRLIYYSQIVNDFQKGDIAEGYSVSREKKESFPLTVTSAQKNPTAFYLCASSMRRLELYNEQFFGPGTRLTVL.

V is TRBV9 and J is TRBJ1-3, with D uncertain. Germline values: CDR1 SGDLS, CDR2 YYNGEE. CDR3 size: 15 residues. Trimming removed 0 bases from V and 2 bases from J, with 9 bases in between. CDR3 nucleotides: TGTGCCAGCAGCGTAGAAGGGAGCCCTGGAAACACCATATATTTT. This sequence encodes CASSVEGSPGNTIYF.

This sequence joins TRBV7-2 and TRBJ1-6, with TRBD1 as a possible D gene (6 bases). The CDR3 has 13 amino acids. Germline V CDR1 and CDR2: SGHTA, FQGNSA. The CDR3 sequence is CVTSDSLNSPLHF. CDR3 DNA sequence: TGTGTCACCTCGGACAGCCTTAATTCACCCCTCCACTTT.

A remark on this clone: Germline is not matched at one junction end, which may reflect a read error. The V and J genes are TRBV5-5 and TRBJ1-2; D is undetermined. Germline CDR1 and CDR2: SGHKS and YYEKEE (reference sequence). This CDR3 comprises 14 residues. The chain's CDR3 is CARSFRRSYYGYTF. CDR3 coding DNA: TGTGCCAGAAGCTTTCGCAGGTCGTACTATGGCTACACCTTC.

This clone was observed a single time. The V call is TRBV27, the J call TRBJ2-7; 10 bases map to TRBD1. CDR3 length equals 15 residues. Germline-derived CDR1 and CDR2 are MNHEY and SMNVEV (reference sequence). Unmatched junction bases numbered 9, after V lost 7 bases and J lost 3 bases. The CDR3 here is CASTPRRDRGYEQYF. The CDR3 region has the DNA TGTGCCAGCACCCCCCGCCGGGACAGGGGCTACGAGCAGTACTTC.